These 3 T cell receptor beta chains were all obtained from the same sample, sequenced in a study of CD8+CD57+ T cells in acquired aplastic anemia. It was genomic DNA that served as the template for profiling TCR beta VDJ and CDR3. A single record per CDR3 protein comes from TCRdb applying MiXCR to the reads. The data contain 60,000 or so distinct CDR3 sequences, around 50% of them singletons. Sequenced sample: sorted CD4+, CD8+, or CD8+CD57+ T cells (not recorded which) from PBMCs. The receptors here all came from a human donor in good health, serving as a control.

In the case of this clonotype: The germline gene is not matched at one end of the junction; a read error may be the cause. The chain is built from TRBV15 and TRBJ1-6; no reliable D call. The CDR3 spans 14 residues. Germline CDR1 and CDR2: LNHNV and YYDKDF (reference sequence). CDR3 loop: CATSLTTDNSPLHF. CDR3 sequence (DNA): TGTGCCACCAGCTTAACCACGGATAATTCGCCCCTCCACTTT.

This chain links TRBV9 with TRBJ2-7; TRBD2 matches 8 bases. With V trimmed by 7 bases and J by 0 bases, 3 bases remained unmatched. The CDR3 loop spans 13 amino acids. CDR1 is SGDLS and CDR2 is YYNGEE in the germline V gene. The CDR3 region has the DNA TGTGCCAGCGGGCGGGGGGACTCCTACGAGCAGTACTTC. Its translation is CASGRGDSYEQYF.

Remarks on this clonotype: Mismatch with germline at one junction end may stem from a read error. The chain couples TRBV19 to TRBJ2-7; D possibly uses TRBD1 or TRBD2 (5 bases each). From germline, CDR1 is LNHDA and CDR2 SQIVND (reference sequence). This CDR3 spans 14 amino acids. The CDR3 DNA reads TGTGCCAGTAGTATTGGTGGGACCCCCTGCGAGCAGTATTTC. It yields the protein CASSIGGTPCEQYF.